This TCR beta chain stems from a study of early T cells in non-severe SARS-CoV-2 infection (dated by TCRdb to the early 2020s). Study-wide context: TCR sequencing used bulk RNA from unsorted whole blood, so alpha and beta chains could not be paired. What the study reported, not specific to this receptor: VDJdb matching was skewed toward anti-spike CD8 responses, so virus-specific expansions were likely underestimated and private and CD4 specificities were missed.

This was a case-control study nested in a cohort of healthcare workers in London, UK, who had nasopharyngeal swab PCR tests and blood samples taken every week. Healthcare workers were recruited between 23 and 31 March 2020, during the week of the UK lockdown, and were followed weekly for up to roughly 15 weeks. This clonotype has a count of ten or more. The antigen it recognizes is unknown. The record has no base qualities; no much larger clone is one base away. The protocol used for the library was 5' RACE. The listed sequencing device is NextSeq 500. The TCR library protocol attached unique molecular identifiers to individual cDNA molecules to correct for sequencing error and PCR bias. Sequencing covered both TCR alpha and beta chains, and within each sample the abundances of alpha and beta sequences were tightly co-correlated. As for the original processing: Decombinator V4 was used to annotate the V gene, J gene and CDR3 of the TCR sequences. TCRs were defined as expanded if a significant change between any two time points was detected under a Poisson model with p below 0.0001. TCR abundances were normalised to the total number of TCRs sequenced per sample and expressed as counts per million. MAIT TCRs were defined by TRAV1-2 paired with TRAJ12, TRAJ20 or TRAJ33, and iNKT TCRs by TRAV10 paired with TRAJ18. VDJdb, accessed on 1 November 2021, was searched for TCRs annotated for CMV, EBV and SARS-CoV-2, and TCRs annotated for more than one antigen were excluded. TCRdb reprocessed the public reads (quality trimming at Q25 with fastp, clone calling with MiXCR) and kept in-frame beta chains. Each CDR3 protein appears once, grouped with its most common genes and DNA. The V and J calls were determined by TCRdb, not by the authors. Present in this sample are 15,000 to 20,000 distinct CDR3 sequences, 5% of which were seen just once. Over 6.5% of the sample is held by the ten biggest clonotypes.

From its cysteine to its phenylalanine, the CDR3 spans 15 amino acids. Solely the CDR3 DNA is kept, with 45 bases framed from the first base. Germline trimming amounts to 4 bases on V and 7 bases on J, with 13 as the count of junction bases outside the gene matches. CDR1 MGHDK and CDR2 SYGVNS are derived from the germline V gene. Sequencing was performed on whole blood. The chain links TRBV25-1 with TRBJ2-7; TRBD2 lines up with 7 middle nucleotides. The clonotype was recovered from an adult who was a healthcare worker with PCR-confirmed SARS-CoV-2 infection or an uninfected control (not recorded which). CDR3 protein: CASSVSSGLGREQYF. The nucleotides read TGTGCCAGCAGTGTTTCTAGCGGACTGGGACGGGAGCAGTACTTC.